This T cell receptor beta chain was found in a study of regulatory T cells in long-lasting Graves disease. This clonotype was seen ten or more times. The antigen is undetermined. This sample's time point: newly diagnosed GD, antithyroid drugs for less than 3 months. From RNA extracted from PBMCs, the TCR library was made. Doctors identified Graves' disease using the American Thyroid Association guidelines. This CDR3 is built from 13 residues. V shed 2 bases and J shed 4 bases, with 6 bases lying between them. Germline assignment: CDR1 SGHRS and CDR2 YFSETQ. Assembly of TCR beta libraries relied on iRepertoire HTBI primers together with Arm-PCR of CDR3 regions. Original processing methods: Identification across samples found more than 55 TRBV and 11 to 15 TRBJ segments. TCRdb passed the multiplex PCR reads through MiXCR, listing each CDR3 protein once. The V and J calls follow TCRdb's processing rather than the paper's. Seen here are about 220,000 distinct CDR3 sequences, roughly 18% observed once, and the top ten hold 12%.

Study-wide results and caveats: Persistent disease preferred TRBV28, TRBJ1-2 and TRBJ2-5.

These records were also assigned to another study, of T cells in Graves' hyperthyroidism and ophthalmopathy.

The chain is built from TRBV5-1 and TRBJ2-2; D remains unclear. The sample was peripheral blood mononuclear cells (PBMCs), taken at new diagnosis, from a patient treated with antithyroid drugs. This TCR was recovered from a woman younger than 45 with Graves disease. The CDR3 coding sequence is TGCGCCAGCAGCTTTCTCGTCACCGGGGAGCTGTTTTTT. Its protein product is CASSFLVTGELFF.